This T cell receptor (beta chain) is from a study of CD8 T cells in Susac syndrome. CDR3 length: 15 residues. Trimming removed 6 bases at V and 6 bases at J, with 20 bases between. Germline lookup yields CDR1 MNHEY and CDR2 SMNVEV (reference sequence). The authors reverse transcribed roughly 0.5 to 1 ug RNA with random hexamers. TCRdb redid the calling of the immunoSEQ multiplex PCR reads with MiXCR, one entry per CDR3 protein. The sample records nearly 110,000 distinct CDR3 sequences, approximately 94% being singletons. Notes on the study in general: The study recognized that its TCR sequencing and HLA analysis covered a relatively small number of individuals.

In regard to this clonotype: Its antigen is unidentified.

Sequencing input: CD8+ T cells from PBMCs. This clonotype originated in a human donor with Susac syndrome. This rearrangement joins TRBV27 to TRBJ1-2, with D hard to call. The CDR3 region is CASSSLAEDGDGYTF. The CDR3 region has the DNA TGTGCCAGCAGCTCTCTGGCCGAGGACGGGGATGGCTACACCTTC.